Listed below are T cell receptor beta chains from one sample, sequenced in a study of neoadjuvant nivolumab and ipilimumab in lung cancer. Sequenced by immunoSEQ multiplex PCR; TCRdb stores in-frame clones only, minus some. Here the sample spans under 15,000 clones, around 70% being singletons. Material: peripheral blood, obtained after neoadjuvant nivolumab, alone or with ipilimumab, at or shortly before surgery. The source of these receptors is an adult with non-small cell lung cancer. Both conserved end residues are part of each CDR3. Fields, in order: J gene, clone size, V gene, D gene, CDR3 protein, CDR3 DNA. D genes are given only for firm matches. Size values are once, few and many counts, or a class for expanded clones, and some rows have none.

j_gene: TRBJ2-1
abundance: -
v_gene: TRBV5-8
d_gene: TRBD2
CDR3aa: CASSPRGSGTTYNEQFF
CDR3nt: TGTGCCAGCAGCCCCCGTGGTAGCGGGACTACCTACAATGAGCAGTTCTTC

j_gene: TRBJ1-2
abundance: few
v_gene: TRBV30
d_gene: TRBD1
CDR3aa: CASNRGFNYGYTF
CDR3nt: TGTGCCTCCAACAGGGGCTTTAACTATGGCTACACCTTC

j_gene: TRBJ1-2
abundance: -
v_gene: TRBV4-1
d_gene: -
CDR3aa: CASSGGWGIYGYTF
CDR3nt: TGCGCCAGCAGCGGGGGATGGGGAATCTATGGCTACACCTTC

j_gene: TRBJ2-2
abundance: few
v_gene: TRBV2
d_gene: -
CDR3aa: CASSVGQSGELFF
CDR3nt: TGTGCCAGCAGTGTCGGACAGTCCGGGGAGCTGTTTTTT

j_gene: TRBJ1-1
abundance: few
v_gene: TRBV30
d_gene: -
CDR3aa: CAWSVGGTEAFF
CDR3nt: TGTGCCTGGAGTGTAGGCGGGACTGAAGCTTTCTTT

j_gene: TRBJ2-1
abundance: -
v_gene: TRBV6-5
d_gene: TRBD1
CDR3aa: CASSFAGGMEQFF
CDR3nt: TGTGCCAGCAGTTTCGCAGGGGGTATGGAGCAGTTCTTC

j_gene: TRBJ2-2
abundance: -
v_gene: TRBV9
d_gene: -
CDR3aa: CASSVSGDGYTGELFF
CDR3nt: TGTGCCAGCAGCGTTTCAGGGGACGGATACACCGGGGAGCTGTTTTTT

j_gene: TRBJ2-7
abundance: -
v_gene: TRBV5-1
d_gene: -
CDR3aa: CASRSQAAVGNEQYF
CDR3nt: TGCGCCAGCAGATCCCAGGCGGCCGTCGGGAACGAGCAGTACTTC

j_gene: TRBJ1-2
abundance: once
v_gene: TRBV30
d_gene: -
CDR3aa: CAWSVWGQGYTF
CDR3nt: TGTGCCTGGAGTGTCTGGGGGCAAGGCTACACCTTC

j_gene: TRBJ2-3
abundance: -
v_gene: TRBV9
d_gene: TRBD2
CDR3aa: CASSLTGTSGDTQYF
CDR3nt: TGTGCCAGCAGTCTCACCGGGACTAGCGGAGATACGCAGTATTTT

j_gene: TRBJ2-5
abundance: -
v_gene: TRBV5-1
d_gene: TRBD2
CDR3aa: CASSLSPTSGETQYF
CDR3nt: TGCGCCAGCAGCTTGTCCCCTACTAGCGGGGAGACCCAGTACTTC

j_gene: TRBJ2-6
abundance: -
v_gene: TRBV30
d_gene: TRBD1
CDR3aa: CAWSLRTGSGANVLTF
CDR3nt: TGTGCCTGGAGTTTACGGACAGGGTCCGGGGCCAACGTCCTGACTTTC

j_gene: TRBJ2-7
abundance: -
v_gene: TRBV7-9
d_gene: -
CDR3aa: CASSSPQENRPYF
CDR3nt: TGTGCCAGCAGCTCCCCACAGGAAAACCGACCGTACTTC

j_gene: TRBJ2-2
abundance: few
v_gene: TRBV6-1
d_gene: TRBD1
CDR3aa: CASSEGTGAGELFF
CDR3nt: TGTGCCAGCAGTGAAGGGACAGGGGCCGGGGAGCTGTTTTTT

j_gene: TRBJ1-2
abundance: -
v_gene: TRBV7-2
d_gene: -
CDR3aa: CASSLRREGHGYTF
CDR3nt: TGTGCCAGCAGCTTAAGGCGGGAGGGCCATGGCTACACCTTC

j_gene: TRBJ2-1
abundance: once
v_gene: TRBV11-2
d_gene: TRBD2
CDR3aa: CASSSSGTSNEQFF
CDR3nt: TGTGCCAGCAGTTCTTCCGGGACTAGCAATGAGCAGTTCTTC

j_gene: TRBJ1-2
abundance: -
v_gene: TRBV5-1
d_gene: -
CDR3aa: CASSLGTLGDYGYTF
CDR3nt: TGCGCCAGCAGCTTGGGGACACTCGGGGACTATGGCTACACCTTC

j_gene: TRBJ2-1
abundance: -
v_gene: TRBV6-5
d_gene: -
CDR3aa: CASSSLGLLNEQFF
CDR3nt: TGTGCCAGCAGTTCCCTGGGACTCCTCAATGAGCAGTTCTTC

j_gene: TRBJ1-1
abundance: -
v_gene: TRBV5-4
d_gene: -
CDR3aa: CASSRPDTEAFF
CDR3nt: TGTGCCAGCAGTAGACCAGACACTGAAGCTTTCTTT

j_gene: TRBJ2-5
abundance: -
v_gene: TRBV5-5
d_gene: -
CDR3aa: CASSLAETQYF
CDR3nt: TGTGCCAGCAGCTTGGCAGAGACCCAGTACTTC

j_gene: TRBJ1-1
abundance: once
v_gene: TRBV30
d_gene: -
CDR3aa: CAWSPGGRGTEAFF
CDR3nt: TGTGCCTGGAGCCCCGGGGGGCGCGGGACTGAAGCTTTCTTT

j_gene: TRBJ2-5
abundance: -
v_gene: TRBV7-9
d_gene: -
CDR3aa: CASSRRRDQETQYF
CDR3nt: TGTGCCAGCAGCCGCAGGAGAGACCAAGAGACCCAGTACTTC

j_gene: TRBJ2-5
abundance: -
v_gene: TRBV4-2
d_gene: -
CDR3aa: CASSQDWATQYF
CDR3nt: TGTGCCAGCAGCCAAGATTGGGCGACCCAGTACTTC

j_gene: TRBJ1-2
abundance: -
v_gene: TRBV5-4
d_gene: -
CDR3aa: CASSSPGRTTRGYTF
CDR3nt: TGTGCCAGCAGTTCCCCGGGACGGACTACTCGGGGCTACACCTTC

j_gene: TRBJ1-2
abundance: -
v_gene: TRBV7-3
d_gene: TRBD1
CDR3aa: CASSPGGDRVGYTF
CDR3nt: TGTGCCAGCAGCCCAGGGGGGGACAGGGTCGGCTACACCTTC

j_gene: TRBJ1-5
abundance: -
v_gene: TRBV6-5
d_gene: -
CDR3aa: CASSYRLDQPQHF
CDR3nt: TGTGCCAGCAGTTACCGCCTGGATCAGCCCCAGCATTTT

j_gene: TRBJ1-1
abundance: -
v_gene: TRBV20-1
d_gene: -
CDR3aa: CSATQGREAFF
CDR3nt: TGCAGTGCTACACAAGGGCGGGAAGCTTTCTTT

j_gene: TRBJ2-7
abundance: -
v_gene: TRBV30
d_gene: -
CDR3aa: CAWSVLAPGEQYF
CDR3nt: TGTGCCTGGAGTGTACTTGCCCCGGGCGAGCAGTACTTC

j_gene: TRBJ2-1
abundance: -
v_gene: TRBV5-1
d_gene: TRBD2
CDR3aa: CASSFGLAGYNEQFF
CDR3nt: TGCGCCAGCAGCTTCGGACTAGCGGGGTACAATGAGCAGTTCTTC

j_gene: TRBJ2-7
abundance: -
v_gene: TRBV5-1
d_gene: TRBD2
CDR3aa: CASSGTSGGRTEQYF
CDR3nt: TGCGCCAGCAGCGGGACTAGCGGGGGGCGGACCGAGCAGTACTTC

j_gene: TRBJ2-3
abundance: -
v_gene: TRBV30
d_gene: -
CDR3aa: CAWRWGTLGTDTQYF
CDR3nt: TGTGCCTGGAGATGGGGGACACTAGGCACAGATACGCAGTATTTT

j_gene: TRBJ2-3
abundance: -
v_gene: TRBV5-1
d_gene: TRBD2
CDR3aa: CASSQASGGTDTQYF
CDR3nt: TGCGCCAGCAGCCAAGCTAGCGGGGGCACAGATACGCAGTATTTT

j_gene: TRBJ1-2
abundance: -
v_gene: TRBV5-4
d_gene: -
CDR3aa: CASSLDLDRGYTF
CDR3nt: TGTGCCAGCAGCTTGGACCTGGATCGCGGCTACACCTTC

j_gene: TRBJ2-1
abundance: -
v_gene: TRBV5-4
d_gene: -
CDR3aa: CASSLGQLNEQFF
CDR3nt: TGTGCCAGCAGCTTGGGTCAACTAAATGAGCAGTTCTTC

j_gene: TRBJ2-2
abundance: -
v_gene: TRBV5-1
d_gene: TRBD2
CDR3aa: CASSLALAGPGELFF
CDR3nt: TGCGCCAGCAGCTTGGCGCTAGCGGGACCCGGGGAGCTGTTTTTT

j_gene: TRBJ2-1
abundance: -
v_gene: TRBV30
d_gene: TRBD2
CDR3aa: CAWLKGLAGINEQFF
CDR3nt: TGTGCCTGGCTTAAGGGACTAGCGGGAATCAATGAGCAGTTCTTC

j_gene: TRBJ1-2
abundance: -
v_gene: TRBV14
d_gene: -
CDR3aa: CASSQNRLAGSYGYTF
CDR3nt: TGTGCCAGCAGCCAAAATCGGTTAGCGGGTAGCTATGGCTACACCTTC

j_gene: TRBJ2-7
abundance: -
v_gene: TRBV7-9
d_gene: -
CDR3aa: CASSPPDWRVDEQYF
CDR3nt: TGTGCCAGCAGCCCCCCGGACTGGCGCGTGGACGAGCAGTACTTC

j_gene: TRBJ2-5
abundance: -
v_gene: TRBV29-1
d_gene: -
CDR3aa: CSVVKEQETQYF
CDR3nt: TGCAGCGTTGTTAAGGAGCAAGAGACCCAGTACTTC

j_gene: TRBJ2-7
abundance: once
v_gene: TRBV5-1
d_gene: -
CDR3aa: CASSSPPYEQYF
CDR3nt: TGCGCCAGCAGCTCGCCCCCCTACGAGCAGTACTTC

j_gene: TRBJ1-1
abundance: -
v_gene: TRBV7-9
d_gene: TRBD1
CDR3aa: CASSKLTGGASEAFF
CDR3nt: TGTGCCAGCAGTAAATTGACAGGGGGCGCTTCTGAAGCTTTCTTT

j_gene: TRBJ2-7
abundance: -
v_gene: TRBV6-5
d_gene: TRBD2
CDR3aa: CASRGRRGAYEQYF
CDR3nt: TGTGCCAGCAGGGGCCGGCGGGGGGCCTACGAGCAGTACTTC

j_gene: TRBJ2-7
abundance: -
v_gene: TRBV6-5
d_gene: TRBD2
CDR3aa: CASSSAGSGRPAEQYF
CDR3nt: TGTGCCAGCAGTTCCGCGGGTAGCGGGAGACCTGCCGAGCAGTACTTC

j_gene: TRBJ1-2
abundance: -
v_gene: TRBV4-1
d_gene: -
CDR3aa: CASSQAVAFYGYTF
CDR3nt: TGCGCCAGCAGCCAAGCAGTAGCCTTCTATGGCTACACCTTC

j_gene: TRBJ2-2
abundance: -
v_gene: TRBV6-5
d_gene: TRBD2
CDR3aa: CASSLAGGANTGELFF
CDR3nt: TGTGCCAGCAGTTTGGCGGGAGGAGCGAACACCGGGGAGCTGTTTTTT